This entry lists 21 T cell receptor beta chains sequenced from one sample in a study of CD8 T cells in Susac syndrome (dated by TCRdb to about 2019). Library preparation employed the immunoSEQ multiplex PCR assay. RNA was extracted using the RNeasy kit, and about 0.45 to 1 ug of the RNA was reverse transcribed with random hexamers. The public sequencing data were trimmed at Q25 with fastp and processed into clonotypes with MiXCR by TCRdb, which kept only in-frame beta chains. Every distinct CDR3 protein forms one entry, paired with its most common genes and DNA. The sample profile shows around 280,000 distinct CDR3 sequences; 70% to 90% of them were found once. The ten largest clones add up to 0.11% of the sample. Sequencing was performed on CD8+ T cells from PBMCs. Receptor source: a human donor with multiple sclerosis.

The V and J genes are TRBV4-1 and TRBJ2-5; D remains unclear. The CDR3 is 11 residues long. Germline CDR1 MGHRA, CDR2 YSYEKL. V lost 3 bases to trimming and J lost 4 bases, with 3 bases between them. DNA for the CDR3: TGCGCCAGCAGCCACGGAGAGACCCAGTACTTC. Translation gives CASSHGETQYF.

This rearrangement joins TRBV20-1 to TRBJ2-2; 7 bases are a match to TRBD2. The V gene end was trimmed by 6 bases and the J gene end by 4 bases; junction bases not matched to a gene: 5. CDR3 length: 13 amino acids. Looked up from germline, CDR1 is DFQATT and CDR2 is SNEGSKA (reference sequence). CDR3 residues: CSARDYGTGELFF. The CDR3 DNA reads TGCAGTGCACGGGACTACGGCACCGGGGAGCTGTTTTTT.

V and J are TRBV5-6 and TRBJ2-1; D not certain. Germline V CDR1 and CDR2: SGHDT, YYEEEE. The CDR3 contains 15 residues. V dropped 2 bases and J dropped 7 bases, with 16 bases sitting between them. CDR3 sequence: CASSFGLGGINEQFF. The CDR3 DNA follows: TGTGCCAGCAGCTTCGGCCTAGGCGGTATTAATGAGCAGTTCTTC.

The chain couples TRBV10-3 to TRBJ2-2; D is possibly TRBD1 (7 bases). The V gene lost 6 bases and the J gene lost 5 bases, with 16 bases spanning the gap. Looked up from germline, CDR1 is ENHRY and CDR2 is SYGVKD. The CDR3 consists of 15 residues. The CDR3 spells CAISGLQGRTGELFF. In nucleotides, the CDR3 is TGTGCCATCAGCGGGCTACAGGGGAGGACCGGGGAGCTGTTTTTT.

The rearrangement joins TRBV6-5 to TRBJ1-4; D perhaps matches TRBD1 (5 bases). The CDR3 contains 17 residues. V was trimmed by 0 bases and J by 3 bases, leaving 14 bases between them. Germline V gene data show CDR1 as MNHEY and CDR2 as SVGAGI. The CDR3 sequence is CASSYSWREGANEKLFF. The CDR3 DNA reads TGTGCCAGCAGTTACTCCTGGCGAGAAGGGGCTAATGAAAAACTGTTTTTT.

The chain joins TRBV2 to TRBJ2-5; 7 bases are a match to TRBD2. CDR3 length equals 15 residues. The trim removed 4 bases at V and 7 bases at J, leaving 12 bases unmatched. Germline values: CDR1 SNHLY, CDR2 FYNNEI. Here the CDR3 DNA reads TGTGCCAGCAGTGTCGGTCTAGCGGTCCCCGGGACCCAGTACTTC. Its protein is CASSVGLAVPGTQYF.

The rearrangement joins TRBV5-1 to TRBJ1-2; D gene ambiguous. Trimming shortened V by 0 bases and J by 6 bases, and 9 bases separated the two germline ends. CDR1 and CDR2 (germline): SGHRS, YFSETQ. This CDR3 region has 13 residues. The CDR3 bases are TGCGCCAGCAGCTTGGTACGGAGGAATGGCTACACCTTC. Translation gives CASSLVRRNGYTF.

The count of this clonotype is one. The genes are TRBV4-1 and TRBJ1-6; no firm D call. This CDR3 is 15 amino acids long. The germline CDR1 and CDR2 sequences are MGHRA and YSYEKL. V gave up 6 bases and J gave up 10 bases, with 19 bases separating them. CDR3 bases: TGCGCCAGCAGATCAAGGGAGGGAGCGGAATCACCCCTCCACTTT. This gives the protein CASRSREGAESPLHF.

The V call is TRBV20-1, the J call TRBJ2-1; possibly TRBD2 for D (7 bases). V lost 4 bases and J 3 bases, leaving 16 bases between the germline ends. Germline V gene lookup returns CDR1 DFQATT and CDR2 SNEGSKA (reference sequence). There are 15 residues in the CDR3. CDR3 residues: CSAKGGGPYYNEQFF. CDR3 DNA: TGCAGTGCTAAGGGGGGAGGGCCTTACTACAATGAGCAGTTCTTC.

The chain links TRBV27 to TRBJ2-1; D is perhaps TRBD2 (6 bases). The CDR3 is 15 residues long. Germline V gives CDR1 MNHEY, CDR2 SMNVEV (reference sequence). The V gene lost 0 bases and the J gene lost 2 bases, with 8 bases spanning the gap. As DNA, the CDR3 is TGTGCCAGCAGTTTATCGCGCGGGACCTACAATGAGCAGTTCTTC. Residues: CASSLSRGTYNEQFF.

This chain links TRBV25-1 with TRBJ2-3; 8 bases fit TRBD2. The V segment lost 7 bases and the J segment 3 bases; nucleotides outside the gene matches: 3. Germline values: CDR1 MGHDK, CDR2 SYGVNS. There are 13 residues in the CDR3. The CDR3: CASTAGVTDTQYF. The CDR3 nucleotides read TGTGCCAGCACAGCGGGAGTTACAGATACGCAGTATTTT.

The chain links TRBV6-5 to TRBJ1-4, with 7 bases lining up with TRBD1. This CDR3 has 14 residues. From germline, CDR1 is MNHEY and CDR2 SVGAGI. J gave up 8 bases and V 4 bases, and 7 bases lay outside the gene matches. The CDR3 loop reads CASSSEGALEKLFF. For the CDR3, the DNA is TGTGCCAGCAGTTCCGAGGGGGCCCTCGAAAAACTGTTTTTT.

The rearrangement uses TRBV7-9 and TRBJ2-7; 7 nucleotides agree with TRBD1. The CDR3 loop spans 14 amino acids. With V trimmed by 8 bases and J by 0 bases, 7 bases remained unmatched. In germline, CDR1 is SEHNR, CDR2 FQNEAQ (reference sequence). This chain's CDR3 is CASSPPGGSYEQYF. Written as DNA, the CDR3 is TGTGCCAGCTCCCCCCCAGGGGGCTCCTACGAGCAGTACTTC.

This clonotype was observed a few times. This chain uses TRBV15 with TRBJ2-1; 8 bases align to TRBD2. J was trimmed by 8 bases and V by 4 bases; bases with no gene match: 7. CDR3 size: 14 residues. Germline assignment: CDR1 LNHNV and CDR2 YYDKDF (reference sequence). CDR3 loop: CATSITGGDDEQFF. CDR3 nucleotides: TGTGCCACCAGCATCACGGGGGGGGACGATGAGCAGTTCTTC.

This clonotype appeared a single time. The chain combines TRBV27 with TRBJ2-1; tentative D call: TRBD2 (5 bases). Germline V gene data show CDR1 as MNHEY and CDR2 as SMNVEV (reference sequence). The CDR3 has 14 amino acids. Trimming cost V 3 bases and J 9 bases, with 15 bases left between them. The CDR3 reads CASSLDDYRLEQFF. The CDR3 bases are TGTGCCAGCAGTTTGGACGACTATCGTCTTGAGCAGTTCTTC.

J is TRBJ1-2 and V is TRBV18, with TRBD1 identical over 7 bases. The CDR3 is made up of 14 amino acids. Per germline, CDR1 KGHSH and CDR2 LQKENI. The J segment lost 3 bases and the V segment lost 1 base, leaving 2 bases of the junction unmatched. Here the CDR3 DNA reads TGTGCCAGCTCACCACTCGGGACAGACTATGGCTACACCTTC. Residues: CASSPLGTDYGYTF. Supplemented by reference TRBV18 and TRBJ1-2, the full variable domain reads NAGVMQNPRHLVRRRGQEARLRCSPMKGHSHVYWYRQLPEEGLKFMVYLQKENIIDESGMPKERFSAEFPKEGPSILRIQQVVRGDSAAYFCASSPLGTDYGYTFGSGTRLTVV.

This chain connects TRBV28 to TRBJ1-2, with a weak D call TRBD1 (6 bases). V was trimmed by 3 bases and J by 3 bases, leaving 14 bases between them. This CDR3 is built from 15 residues. The germline gives CDR1 MDHEN, CDR2 SYDVKM. The DNA for the CDR3 is TGTGCCAGCAGTTTCCACTTGAGGACAGACTATGGCTACACCTTC. It translates to CASSFHLRTDYGYTF.

The chain has TRBV12-2 and TRBJ2-3; the table calls TRBD2, which could not be checked here. TRBV12-2 is designated a pseudogene. The CDR3 sequence is 17 residues long. The CDR3 bases are TGTGCAAGTCGCCCCCACCTAGGTAGCGGGAGAACAGATACGCAGTATTTT. Translation gives CASRPHLGSGRTDTQYF.

The V call is TRBV27, the J call TRBJ2-1, with 7 bases that match TRBD1. The CDR3 spans 15 residues. Germline V gene lookup returns CDR1 MNHEY and CDR2 SMNVEV (reference sequence). Germline trimming cut 0 bases from V and 5 bases from J; bases unmatched to any gene: 4. In DNA form, the CDR3 reads TGTGCCAGCAGTTTATCTAGGGGGCACCACAATGAGCAGTTCTTC. This codes for CASSLSRGHHNEQFF.

For the CDR3, the DNA is TGCGCCAGCAGCTTGGTACAGCTCTCCTACGAGCAGTACTTC. Its protein product is CASSLVQLSYEQYF. This chain uses TRBV5-1 with TRBJ2-7; D gene unclear. Germline assignment: CDR1 SGHRS and CDR2 YFSETQ. This CDR3 has 14 residues. V lost 0 bases and J 0 bases, leaving 7 bases between the germline ends.

This chain uses TRBV27 with TRBJ2-1; 9 bases agree with TRBD1. The CDR3 covers 15 residues. With V trimmed by 9 bases and J by 8 bases, 14 bases remained unmatched. CDR1 is MNHEY, CDR2 SMNVEV, per germline (reference sequence). For the CDR3, the DNA is TGTGCCAGTAAGACTAGGGACAGGGTGGCCGATGAGCAGTTCTTC. Translation: CASKTRDRVADEQFF.